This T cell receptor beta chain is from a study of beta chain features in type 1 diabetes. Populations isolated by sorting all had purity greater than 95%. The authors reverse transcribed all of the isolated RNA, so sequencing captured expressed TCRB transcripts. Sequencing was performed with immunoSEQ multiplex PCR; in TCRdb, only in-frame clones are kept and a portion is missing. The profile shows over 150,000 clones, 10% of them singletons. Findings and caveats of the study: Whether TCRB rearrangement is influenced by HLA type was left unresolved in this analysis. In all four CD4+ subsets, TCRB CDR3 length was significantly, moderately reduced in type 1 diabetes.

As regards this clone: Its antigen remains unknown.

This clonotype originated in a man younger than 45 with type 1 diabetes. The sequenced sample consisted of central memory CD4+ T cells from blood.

The CDR3 reads CASRNRGQANEKLFF. DNA of the CDR3: TGTGCCAGTCGGAATCGGGGACAGGCTAATGAAAAACTGTTTTTT. The chain has TRBV19 and TRBJ1-4; 8 nucleotides line up with TRBD1. The ends lost 8 bases at V and 3 bases at J; junction bases unmatched: 8. Germline CDR1 is LNHDA and CDR2 is SQIVND (reference sequence). The CDR3 length is 15 residues. The variable domain in full, with the rest retrieved from reference TRBV19 and TRBJ1-4, is DGGITQSPKYLFRKEGQNVTLSCEQNLNHDAMYWYRQDPGQGLRLIYYSQIVNDFQKGDIAEGYSVSREKKESFPLTVTSAQKNPTAFYLCASRNRGQANEKLFFGSGTQLSVL.